What follows is one TCR beta chain and its context. Its specific antigen is unknown. Base-call qualities are not available, and no considerably larger clone is one nucleotide away. Each collaborating institution followed its own protocols to collect whole blood in K2EDTA tubes. Collaborator samples were shipped for TCRbeta analysis as frozen whole blood, isolated PBMCs, or DNA extracted from either sample type. The entry originates in a study of blood T cell repertoires in COVID-19 (dated by TCRdb to between 2020 and 2021). For the wider study: Samples covering the acute and convalescent phases of COVID-19 were provided by collaborators in the United States, Italy and Spain. Where HLA class I and class II types were available, the types were taken from metadata supplied by the sample provider, not from assay-based typing. The repertoires were released in a freely available public database intended as a resource for research on the immune response to SARS-CoV-2. Subjects who had been exposed to COVID-19, were actively infected with it, or had recovered from it provided the deeply sampled blood TCRbeta repertoires that made up the dataset. Samples were obtained from the ongoing ImmuneRACE study (first 160 participants) and from over 1,000 subjects provided by 6 global collaborators. Sample metadata almost always included a de-identified subject ID, COVID-19 status, age in years and sex. The material from the prospective study consisted of cDNA or gDNA derived from T cells, B-cell-depleted T cells, or PBMCs.

General findings and caveats noted by the study authors: The amount of clinical and demographic metadata varied by source and participant and was provided uncurated.

The germline V gene (reference sequence) gives CDR1 as SGHAT and CDR2 as FQDESV. The CDR3 runs 14 residues from the cysteine to the phenylalanine. Only CDR3 DNA is held: 42 bases, read in frame from base 1. At the junction V is shortened by 3 bases and J by 7 bases, with 15 bases in between. TCRbeta CDR3 regions were amplified from genomic DNA by means of the immunoSEQ Assay, a bias-controlled multiplex PCR. As for how the authors treated the data: Nucleated cell counts per sample were estimated from amplification of reference gene primers within the assay. To quantify the absolute abundance of each unique TCRbeta CDR3 rearrangement, sequence reads were collapsed and filtered. For each sample, productive Simpson clonality was calculated as the square root of Simpson's diversity index across productive rearrangements. TCRdb provides this immuneACCESS table in a form limited to in-frame rearrangements. Some clones are lacking; in checked studies, under half of them reflect an unresolved V gene, and why the rest are absent is not known. V, J and clone size are taken as reported in that table, and D and trimming were inferred from the DNA itself. The sample yields around 150,000 clones; about 86% were counted once. The ten largest clonotypes hold about 0.98% of the sample.

Recombination linked TRBV11-1 to TRBJ1-1; TRBD1 might be the D gene, on 6 matching bases. The source material was peripheral blood. The sequence derives from a man in his late teens or twenties with acute or convalescent COVID-19. This receptor has the CDR3 CASSFVVKTGEAFF. The DNA sequence follows: TGTGCCAGCAGCTTCGTTGTAAAGACAGGTGAAGCTTTCTTT.